The rows below give T cell receptor beta chains drawn from one sample of a study of blood T cell repertoires in COVID-19. Libraries were prepared by immunoSEQ multiplex PCR; TCRdb keeps only in-frame clonotypes and omits some of them. The sample holds roughly 200,000 clones; roughly 81% are singletons and the top ten take about 11%. What was sequenced was peripheral blood. The origin of the receptors is an elderly woman with COVID-19, enrolled during active disease. CDR3s include the opening cysteine and the closing phenylalanine or tryptophan. A D gene is named only where the DNA matches it firmly. Size values are once, few and many counts, or a class for expanded clones, and some rows have none.

D: TRBD2; size: -; J: TRBJ2-2; V: TRBV5-1; CDR3: CAHVGGVNTGELFF; DNA: TGCGCCCACGTGGGGGGGGTTAACACCGGGGAGCTGTTTTTT
D: TRBD1; size: -; J: TRBJ2-7; V: TRBV6-5; CDR3: CASSFSDRSNEQYF; DNA: TGTGCCAGCAGTTTTTCGGACAGGTCCAACGAGCAGTACTTC
D: -; size: -; J: TRBJ1-1; V: TRBV6-6; CDR3: CASSHPPGEGAFF; DNA: TGTGCCAGCAGTCACCCTCCGGGAGAAGGGGCTTTCTTT
D: -; size: -; J: TRBJ1-4; V: TRBV2; CDR3: CASSEIRGLSNEKLFF; DNA: TGTGCCAGCAGTGAAATTAGGGGTTTAAGTAATGAAAAACTGTTTTTT
D: -; size: -; J: TRBJ1-1; V: TRBV18; CDR3: CASSRTQNTEAFF; DNA: TGTGCCAGCTCCCGGACTCAGAACACTGAAGCTTTCTTT
D: TRBD2; size: -; J: TRBJ2-1; V: TRBV19; CDR3: CASSTTSGGYNEQFF; DNA: TGTGCCAGTAGTACGACTAGCGGGGGATACAATGAGCAGTTCTTC
D: -; size: -; J: TRBJ2-1; V: TRBV11-2; CDR3: CASSLAGYDEQFF; DNA: TGTGCCAGCAGCTTAGCAGGGTACGATGAGCAGTTCTTC
D: TRBD2; size: -; J: TRBJ2-3; V: TRBV9; CDR3: CASSVDGRGDTQYF; DNA: TGTGCCAGCAGCGTAGACGGGAGGGGAGATACGCAGTATTTT
D: -; size: once; J: TRBJ1-4; V: TRBV4-3; CDR3: CASSQGPGRREKLFF; DNA: TGCGCCAGCAGCCAAGGTCCAGGGAGGCGTGAAAAACTGTTTTTT
D: TRBD1; size: -; J: TRBJ1-2; V: TRBV3-1/TRBV3-2; CDR3: CASRRRQGIDYGYTF; DNA: TGTGCCAGCAGACGGCGACAGGGGATAGACTATGGCTACACCTTC
D: -; size: -; J: TRBJ1-5; V: TRBV13; CDR3: CASSLGLSNQPQHF; DNA: TGTGCCAGCAGCCTTGGCCTTAGCAATCAGCCCCAGCATTTT
D: -; size: -; J: TRBJ2-5; V: TRBV14; CDR3: CASSQVAGRQETQYF; DNA: TGTGCCAGCAGCCAAGTCGCAGGGCGGCAAGAGACCCAGTACTTC
D: TRBD2; size: few; J: TRBJ2-3; V: TRBV5-8; CDR3: CASSYGGATDTQYF; DNA: TGTGCCAGCAGCTACGGGGGGGCGACAGATACGCAGTATTTT